This TCR beta chain emerged from a study of shared clonotypes between healthy human individuals. V was pared by 4 bases and J by 4 bases, with 11 bases between. This CDR3 region has 14 residues. In germline, CDR1 is GTSNPN, CDR2 SVGIG (reference sequence). Terminally differentiated effector memory CD45RA+ cells were excluded by CCR7 positive selection of CD45RO-negative cells. Produced via immunoSEQ multiplex PCR; TCRdb's table is partial and in-frame only. The table shows around 2.1 million clones, with around 93% occurring only once. Sequencing was performed on naive CD8+ T cells from PBMCs. This chain links TRBV30 with TRBJ2-6; D may correspond to TRBD1 or TRBD2 (5 bases each). The clonotype comes from a man between 18 and 35 years old in good health. Some clones in this sample may be carry-over from other donors' samples. The CDR3 loop is CAWNQGAGANVLTF. The CDR3 bases are TGTGCCTGGAACCAGGGAGCAGGGGCCAACGTCCTGACTTTC.